The 31 T cell receptor beta chains below were found in one sample sequenced in a study of cytomegalovirus exposure and HLA in healthy donors. PCR employed 60 Vbeta and 13 Jbeta primers. Some clones are missing from TCRdb's copy, which holds only in-frame ones; the method was immunoSEQ multiplex PCR. The sample lists under 200,000 clones; 68% were seen once. Input material: PBMCs. The receptors shown here come from a man aged 50 to 60 in good health and CMV-seronegative.

The genes are TRBV7-9 and TRBJ1-5; D gene unclear. Germline loops: CDR1 SEHNR, CDR2 FQNEAQ (reference sequence). CDR3 length: 12 amino acids. The germline V and J ends were trimmed by 4 bases and 7 bases, with 8 bases remaining between them. CDR3 residues: CASSSEIQPQHF. The CDR3 coding sequence is TGTGCCAGCAGCTCCGAGATCCAGCCCCAGCATTTT.

V and J are TRBV5-6 and TRBJ1-2; TRBD1 is a possible D gene (5 bases). Germline assignment: CDR1 SGHDT and CDR2 YYEEEE. The V and J ends lost 4 bases and 4 bases respectively, with 14 bases between them. This CDR3 region has 14 residues. The CDR3 DNA follows: TGTGCCAGCAGCGACCCGACAGTAGCCTATGGCTACACCTTC. It encodes CASSDPTVAYGYTF.

V gene TRBV6-1 combines with J gene TRBJ2-1; D is undetermined. The CDR3 length is 13 residues. The germline CDR1 and CDR2 sequences are MNHNS and SASEGT. V lost 7 bases, J lost 9 bases, and 16 bases lay in between. The CDR3 DNA reads TGTGCCAGCAATCCTGGCTGGGCAGGTGAGCAGTTCTTC. Amino acid sequence: CASNPGWAGEQFF.

The chain recombines TRBV6-5 with TRBJ1-3; 7 positions match TRBD1. Germline CDR1 and CDR2: MNHEY and SVGAGI. J gave up 1 base and V 3 bases, and 6 bases lay outside the gene matches. This CDR3 has 16 residues. The CDR3 nucleotides read TGTGCCAGCAGTTATTGGGACAGTTATTCTGGAAACACCATATATTTT. Protein sequence: CASSYWDSYSGNTIYF.

V usage is TRBV5-1 and J usage is TRBJ2-7, with D perhaps matching TRBD1 (6 bases). The CDR3 is 13 amino acids. Trimming removed 2 bases from V and 4 bases from J, with 10 bases in between. The germline V gene has CDR1 SGHRS and CDR2 YFSETQ. The CDR3 nucleotides are TGCGCCAGCAGCTTAGACAGGCAATACGAGCAGTACTTC. As protein: CASSLDRQYEQYF. The whole variable domain, remainder taken from reference TRBV5-1 and TRBJ2-7, is KAGVTQTPRYLIKTRGQQVTLSCSPISGHRSVSWYQQTPGQGLQFLFEYFSETQRNKGNFPGRFSGRQFSNSRSEMNVSTLELGDSALYLCASSLDRQYEQYFGPGTRLTVT.

V and J are TRBV19 and TRBJ2-7; D may be TRBD2 (6 bases). Germline loops: CDR1 LNHDA, CDR2 SQIVND (reference sequence). The CDR3 loop spans 14 amino acids. V dropped 1 base and J dropped 2 bases, with 9 bases sitting between them. The CDR3 loop reads CASSIAGDPYEQYF. In DNA form, the CDR3 reads TGTGCCAGTAGTATAGCGGGGGACCCCTACGAGCAGTACTTC.

V is TRBV4-3 and J is TRBJ1-2; 8 nucleotides line up with TRBD1. This CDR3 has 13 amino acids. Looked up from germline, CDR1 is LGHNA and CDR2 is YSLEER. V lost 4 bases to trimming and J lost 8 bases; unmatched junction nucleotides: 6. CDR3 nucleotide sequence: TGCGCCAGCAGCCTAGCAGGGGGCACGGGCTACACCTTC. Translating it yields CASSLAGGTGYTF.

This rearrangement joins TRBV7-2 to TRBJ1-1, with a tentative D call TRBD1 (6 bases). The germline CDR1 and CDR2 sequences are SGHTA and FQGNSA. The CDR3 spans 15 residues. The V end was cut by 6 bases, the J end by 5 bases, with 19 bases between. For the CDR3, the DNA is TGTGCCAGCAGGGATAGAGGGGGGGGTGGGACTGAAGCTTTCTTT. It translates to CASRDRGGGGTEAFF.

The V and J genes are TRBV4-1 and TRBJ1-5, with TRBD1 matching over 9 bases. CDR1 MGHRA and CDR2 YSYEKL come from the germline V gene. This CDR3 has 16 amino acids. After removal of 1 base from V and 3 bases from J, the junction contained 4 bases not matched to a gene. The CDR3 bases are TGCGCCAGCAGCCAAGCACAGGGGGCCCTCAATCAGCCCCAGCATTTT. Amino acid sequence: CASSQAQGALNQPQHF.

The chain recombines TRBV28 with TRBJ1-2; 7 bases align to TRBD1. The CDR3 is made up of 12 amino acids. Germline trimming cut 7 bases from V and 7 bases from J; bases unmatched to any gene: 6. From germline, CDR1 is MDHEN and CDR2 SYDVKM. The CDR3: CASTPTGTGYTF. The CDR3 bases are TGTGCCAGCACCCCGACAGGGACTGGCTACACCTTC.

CDR3 sequence: CASSPPGGHRDIQYF. The CDR3 DNA is TGTGCCAGCAGCCCCCCGGGGGGGCATAGGGACATTCAGTACTTC. The chain links TRBV6-5 to TRBJ2-4, with 8 bases that match TRBD2. With V trimmed by 6 bases and J by 8 bases, 12 bases remained unmatched. The CDR3 consists of 15 residues. The V gene's germline CDR1 is MNHEY and CDR2 SVGAGI.

CDR3 coding DNA: TGTGCCAGCAGCCCACGGGGGGGGGCCTACGAGCAGTACTTC. It specifies CASSPRGGAYEQYF. V and J are TRBV7-9 and TRBJ2-7, with TRBD2 matching 8 bases. V lost 5 bases, J lost 2 bases, and 5 bases stayed unmatched. The CDR3 is 14 residues long. From germline, CDR1 is SEHNR and CDR2 FQNEAQ (reference sequence).

This chain links TRBV19 with TRBJ2-3, with 13 bases fitting TRBD2. Looked up from germline, CDR1 is LNHDA and CDR2 is SQIVND (reference sequence). CDR3 size: 16 residues. Trimming took 3 bases from V and 9 from J; bases not matched to a gene: 9. The CDR3 region is CASSIFGLAGALTQYF. The CDR3 bases are TGTGCCAGTAGTATTTTCGGACTAGCGGGGGCCTTAACGCAGTATTTT.

CDR3: CASTPYRAGGSETQYF. The CDR3 DNA follows: TGTGCCAGCACCCCTTACCGGGCAGGGGGCTCAGAGACCCAGTACTTC. V gene TRBV6-6 combines with J gene TRBJ2-5; 8 positions agree with TRBD1. Trimming at V came to 7 bases and at J to 4 bases, leaving 14 bases not matched to a gene. Germline lookup yields CDR1 MNHNY and CDR2 SVGAGI (reference sequence). There are 16 residues in the CDR3.

The table lists this clone with a few counts. The chain is built from TRBV6-1 and TRBJ1-2; 8 bases agree with TRBD1. J was trimmed by 2 bases and V by 6 bases; bases with no gene match: 8. The CDR3 is 15 residues long. The germline gives CDR1 MNHNS, CDR2 SASEGT. CDR3 nucleotides: TGTGCCAGCAGGGGGTTGACAGGGGCCAACTATGGCTACACCTTC. Protein sequence: CASRGLTGANYGYTF.

This clone was counted only a few times. This chain links TRBV7-9 with TRBJ1-4; a possible D gene is TRBD1 (6 bases). V shed 1 base and J shed 6 bases, with 12 bases lying between them. CDR3 size: 15 residues. Per the germline V gene, CDR1 is SEHNR and CDR2 is FQNEAQ (reference sequence). Written as DNA, the CDR3 is TGTGCCAGCAGCTTAGTTTGGACAGATGATGAAAAACTGTTTTTT. Its protein product is CASSLVWTDDEKLFF.

The V and J genes are TRBV4-3 and TRBJ1-2, with a tentative D call TRBD1 (5 bases). The CDR3 spans 15 residues. CDR1 is LGHNA, CDR2 YSLEER, per germline. The ends were cut back, 2 bases at V and 2 bases at J, with 12 bases in the middle. The CDR3 nucleotides are TGCGCCAGCAGCCAATCGTCGTCAGGGAACTATGGCTACACCTTC. Translated: CASSQSSSGNYGYTF.

The rearrangement joins TRBV5-4 to TRBJ2-2; D unclear. Trimming stripped 0 bases from V and 1 base from J, with 10 bases between. The CDR3 has 16 residues. Germline CDR1 and CDR2: SGHNT and YYREEE (reference sequence). CDR3 in amino acids: CASSLAKHLNTGELFF. The CDR3 DNA sequence: TGTGCCAGCAGCTTGGCCAAGCACTTGAACACCGGGGAGCTGTTTTTT.

V usage is TRBV6-1 and J usage is TRBJ1-1, with 10 bases identical to TRBD1. Germline V gene data show CDR1 as MNHNS and CDR2 as SASEGT. The J segment lost 7 bases and the V segment lost 11 bases, leaving 7 bases of the junction unmatched. CDR3 length: 12 amino acids. The CDR3 sequence is CAHGTGVFEAFF. Here the CDR3 DNA reads TGTGCCCACGGGACAGGGGTTTTTGAAGCTTTCTTT.

This clone was seen a handful of times. The CDR3 is CASSYGQAFF. The CDR3 DNA is TGTGCCAGCAGTTACGGGCAAGCTTTCTTT. The J gene is TRBJ1-1, the V gene TRBV6-5; the D is unclear. Germline CDR1 MNHEY, CDR2 SVGAGI. Trimming took 2 bases from V and 9 from J, leaving 4 bases between them. This CDR3 contains 10 residues.

This chain links TRBV5-6 with TRBJ1-4; possibly TRBD1 for D (6 bases). V was clipped by 4 bases and J by 1 base, with 17 bases between them. Germline CDR1 reads SGHDT; CDR2 reads YYEEEE. There are 17 residues in the CDR3. CDR3 in DNA: TGTGCCAGCAGCATGACAGGTGGTAGGGGAACTAATGAAAAACTGTTTTTT. As protein: CASSMTGGRGTNEKLFF.

This clone showed up just a few times. The chain is built from TRBV2 and TRBJ1-5; D not resolved. This CDR3 is 15 amino acids long. CDR1 is SNHLY and CDR2 is FYNNEI in the germline V gene. V was trimmed by 10 bases and J by 0 bases, leaving 16 bases between them. The CDR3 DNA reads TGTGCCACCTCACGAGGAAGCTATAGCAATCAGCCCCAGCATTTT. Encoded protein: CATSRGSYSNQPQHF.

For this clone: One end of the junction does not line up with germline, which may come from a read error. The same CDR3 arises from other DNA sequences in this sample as well. The chain recombines TRBV7-2 with TRBJ1-2; D remains unclear. Germline CDR1 SGHTA, CDR2 FQGNSA. The CDR3 length is 15 residues. As DNA, the CDR3 is TGTGCCAGCAGCTCCATCCCGGGGAACGGAGTAAGCTATACCTTC. Translating gives CASSSIPGNGVSYTF.

The genes are TRBV11-3 and TRBJ1-1; TRBD1 might be the D (5 bases). Trimming removed 4 bases at V and 0 bases at J, with 9 bases between. Germline V CDR1 and CDR2: SGHNT, YENEEA. This CDR3 spans 14 amino acids. The CDR3 region is CASSSGRMNTEAFF. DNA for the CDR3: TGTGCCAGCAGCTCAGGGAGGATGAACACTGAAGCTTTCTTT. Full variable domain (outside the CDR3, taken from reference TRBV11-3 and TRBJ1-1): EAGVVQSPRYKIIEKKQPVAFWCNPISGHNTLYWYLQNLGQGPELLIRYENEEAVDDSQLPKDRFSAERLKGVDSTLKIQPAELGDSAVYLCASSSGRMNTEAFFGQGTRLTVV.

With regard to this clone: At one boundary the junction diverges from the germline segment, which might be a read error. V and J are TRBV6-4 and TRBJ2-4; possibly TRBD1 for D (5 bases). CDR1 and CDR2 (germline): MRHNA, SNTAGT. CDR3 length: 12 amino acids. In nucleotides, the CDR3 is TGTGCCAGCAGTGACTCGGTCAGGGTCAAGGACTTC. Amino acid sequence: CASSDSVRVKDF.

The genes are TRBV18 and TRBJ2-5; 8 bases are shared with TRBD1. Germline V gene sequence: CDR1 KGHSH, CDR2 LQKENI. The CDR3 covers 15 residues. After removal of 4 bases from V and 0 bases from J, the junction contained 4 bases not matched to a gene. DNA of the CDR3: TGTGCCAGCTCACTCCGGGACAGGCACCAAGAGACCCAGTACTTC. Amino acid sequence: CASSLRDRHQETQYF.

The chain couples TRBV7-3 to TRBJ2-1; tentatively, D is TRBD2 (6 bases). The CDR3 runs to 16 residues. Germline CDR1 and CDR2: SGHTA and FQGTGA. V shed 0 bases and J shed 5 bases, with 14 bases lying between them. CDR3 sequence: CASSLTGGVWNNEQFF. The CDR3 DNA sequence: TGTGCCAGCAGCTTAACCGGCGGGGTCTGGAACAATGAGCAGTTCTTC. The whole variable domain, filled in from reference TRBV7-3 and TRBJ2-1, reads GAGVSQTPSNKVTEKGKYVELRCDPISGHTALYWYRQSLGQGPEFLIYFQGTGAADDSGLPNDRFFAVRPEGSVSTLKIQRTERGDSAVYLCASSLTGGVWNNEQFFGPGTRLTVL.

This clone has ten or more counts. The J gene is TRBJ1-1, the V gene TRBV6-1, with D hard to call. The CDR3 spans 14 residues. CDR1 MNHNS and CDR2 SASEGT come from the germline V gene. V was clipped by 4 bases and J by 1 base, with 10 bases between them. Written as DNA, the CDR3 is TGTGCCAGCAGTGTCAGAGAGGGGAACACTGAAGCTTTCTTT. Protein: CASSVREGNTEAFF.

Here the CDR3 reads CASSVVGGGLDTGELFF. The CDR3 region has the DNA TGTGCCAGCAGCGTTGTAGGGGGGGGGCTGGACACCGGGGAGCTGTTTTTT. The rearrangement uses TRBV5-4 and TRBJ2-2, with TRBD2 as a possible D gene (7 bases). The CDR3 consists of 17 residues. Per germline, CDR1 SGHNT and CDR2 YYREEE (reference sequence). Trimming removed 4 bases at V and 3 bases at J, with 19 bases between. The complete variable domain, with remaining parts taken from reference TRBV5-4 and TRBJ2-2, reads ETGVTQSPTHLIKTRGQQVTLRCSSQSGHNTVSWYQQALGQGPQFIFQYYREEENGRGNFPPRFSGLQFPNYSSELNVNALELDDSALYLCASSVVGGGLDTGELFFGEGSRLTVL.

The gene calls are TRBV28 and TRBJ1-2; 7 nucleotides match TRBD1. The V gene's germline CDR1 is MDHEN and CDR2 SYDVKM. Losses at the gene ends were 5 bases for V and 3 bases for J; bases not matched to a gene: 3. The CDR3 is 13 amino acids. CDR3: CASSPQGYYGYTF. The CDR3 region has the DNA TGTGCCAGCAGTCCACAGGGGTACTATGGCTACACCTTC.

The chain couples TRBV2 to TRBJ2-2; D is unresolved. The CDR3 loop spans 15 amino acids. V was cut by 7 bases and J by 0 bases, with 12 bases left in between. Germline V gives CDR1 SNHLY, CDR2 FYNNEI. The CDR3 loop is CASIRGTTNTGELFF. The DNA of the CDR3 is TGTGCCAGCATTCGAGGCACCACGAACACCGGGGAGCTGTTTTTT. Full variable domain (outside the CDR3, taken from reference TRBV2 and TRBJ2-2): EPEVTQTPSHQVTQMGQEVILRCVPISNHLYFYWYRQILGQKVEFLVSFYNNEISEKSEIFDDQFSVERPDGSNFTLKIRSTKLEDSAMYFCASIRGTTNTGELFFGEGSRLTVL.